One and the same sample provided the 14 T cell receptor beta chains below, sequenced in a study of blood T cell repertoires in COVID-19. Profiled with immunoSEQ multiplex PCR; TCRdb holds only in-frame clones, not every one. The sample yields about 190,000 clones, about 78% seen once. The sequencing sample was made of PBMCs or T cells enriched from blood (not recorded which). Receptor source: a woman in her 50s who had recovered from COVID-19.

V is TRBV27 and J is TRBJ2-1; 8 nucleotides agree with TRBD2. V lost 2 bases, J lost 2 bases, and 2 bases stayed unmatched. Germline CDR1 is MNHEY and CDR2 is SMNVEV (reference sequence). This CDR3 is built from 15 residues. In DNA form, the CDR3 reads TGTGCCAGCAGTTTAGCGGGAGGTGCCTACAATGAGCAGTTCTTC. The encoded protein is CASSLAGGAYNEQFF.

In its sample, this clone was seen a few times. The genes are TRBV9 and TRBJ1-1; a weak D match, TRBD1 (6 bases). The V end lost 0 bases, the J end lost 3 bases, and 18 bases lay between the germline ends. This CDR3 is built from 17 residues. Germline V CDR1 and CDR2: SGDLS, YYNGEE. The DNA for the CDR3 is TGTGCCAGCAGCGTAGCCCCGAGTACAGGGCCGTACACTGAAGCTTTCTTT. It codes for CASSVAPSTGPYTEAFF.

The chain recombines TRBV7-2 with TRBJ2-1; 11 bases are a match to TRBD2. The germline CDR1 and CDR2 sequences are SGHTA and FQGNSA. The CDR3 is made up of 16 amino acids. V lost 3 bases, J lost 2 bases, and 3 bases stayed unmatched. CDR3 sequence: CASSLVAGGPYNEQFF. CDR3 coding DNA: TGTGCCAGCAGCTTGGTAGCGGGAGGGCCCTACAATGAGCAGTTCTTC.

The V gene is TRBV9, the J gene TRBJ1-1; D not certain. Trimming took 0 bases from V and 4 from J, leaving 19 bases between them. Germline values: CDR1 SGDLS, CDR2 YYNGEE. This CDR3 is 17 amino acids long. CDR3 sequence reads: CASSVGLTGVFLTEAFF. CDR3 nucleotides: TGTGCCAGCAGCGTAGGTCTGACGGGAGTTTTCCTCACTGAAGCTTTCTTT.

The chain joins TRBV29-1 to TRBJ2-3; 11 bases match TRBD2. With V trimmed by 7 bases and J by 3 bases, 3 bases remained unmatched. The CDR3 loop spans 13 amino acids. Germline CDR1 and CDR2: SQVTM and ANQGSEA. In DNA form, the CDR3 reads TGCAGCGGGACTAGCGGGCAGACAGATACGCAGTATTTT. This encodes CSGTSGQTDTQYF.

This clone was detected a few times. The V call is TRBV6-5, the J call TRBJ2-7; possible D gene TRBD2, 5 bases. Germline-derived CDR1 and CDR2 are MNHEY and SVGAGI. Trimming pared 0 bases from V and 3 bases from J, leaving 12 bases between. The CDR3 extends over 15 amino acids. The CDR3 DNA sequence: TGTGCCAGCAGTTACTCCCGGGCGAGCGGCTACGAGCAGTACTTC. It yields the protein CASSYSRASGYEQYF.

The J gene is TRBJ2-2, the V gene TRBV7-9, with D possibly being TRBD2 (6 bases). V was cut by 2 bases and J by 0 bases, with 16 bases left in between. This CDR3 has 18 residues. Germline CDR1 is SEHNR and CDR2 is FQNEAQ (reference sequence). The CDR3 DNA reads as TGTGCCAGCAGCTTAATGGATTCAAGGACTACGAACACCGGGGAGCTGTTTTTT. Translation: CASSLMDSRTTNTGELFF.

There are a few counts of this clone. V gene TRBV27 combines with J gene TRBJ2-7; 8 nucleotides line up with TRBD2. Germline V gives CDR1 MNHEY, CDR2 SMNVEV (reference sequence). CDR3 length: 18 residues. V shed 3 bases, J shed 2 bases, and the junction held 15 bases outside the gene matches. CDR3: CASSFQLADTLGAYEQYF. The CDR3 DNA sequence: TGTGCCAGCAGTTTCCAACTAGCGGACACCCTGGGGGCCTACGAGCAGTACTTC.

This sequence joins TRBV3-1 (or the pseudogene TRBV3-2) and TRBJ1-1; TRBD1 might be the D (5 bases). The CDR3 has 13 residues. V was trimmed by 1 base and J by 13 bases, leaving 16 bases between them. The V gene's germline CDR1 is LGHDT and CDR2 YNNKEL (reference sequence). CDR3: CASSQGGRDFGFF. In nucleotides, the CDR3 is TGTGCCAGCAGCCAAGGCGGACGGGACTTTGGTTTCTTT.

The rearrangement joins TRBV27 to TRBJ2-5; D perhaps matches TRBD1 (6 bases). The CDR3 sequence is 14 residues long. Germline assignment: CDR1 MNHEY and CDR2 SMNVEV (reference sequence). The V and J ends lost 5 bases and 5 bases respectively, with 15 bases between them. The CDR3 reads CASSAWTELETQYF. DNA for the CDR3: TGTGCCAGCAGTGCCTGGACAGAACTTGAGACCCAGTACTTC.

DNA for the CDR3: TGTGCCAGCAGCCAAGTGGGGAGAGAGCAGTACTTC. This translates into CASSQVGREQYF. This chain connects TRBV12-3 or TRBV12-4 to TRBJ2-7, with D possibly being TRBD2 (5 bases). The CDR3 is 12 amino acids. V was cut by 6 bases and J by 7 bases, with 13 bases left in between.

The chain couples TRBV6-2 or TRBV6-3 to TRBJ2-3, with D possibly being TRBD2 (5 bases). Per the germline V gene, CDR1 is MNHEY and CDR2 is SVGEGT. Trimming removed 5 bases at V and 2 bases at J, with 11 bases between. CDR3 length: 14 residues. The CDR3 region is CASSRSGDTDTQYF. In DNA, the CDR3 is TGTGCCAGCAGTAGGAGCGGAGACACAGATACGCAGTATTTT.

The chain uses TRBV10-1 and TRBJ1-6, with D possibly being TRBD1 (5 bases). Germline V gene data show CDR1 as WNHNN and CDR2 as SYGVQD (reference sequence). CDR3 length: 16 amino acids. V was cut by 6 bases and J by 0 bases, with 12 bases left in between. This CDR3 reads CASRGLSRSYNSPLHF. For the CDR3, the DNA is TGCGCCAGCAGGGGACTCTCCCGCTCCTATAATTCACCCCTCCACTTT.

This chain joins TRBV28 and TRBJ1-5, with D perhaps TRBD1 (6 bases). V shed 10 bases and J shed 5 bases, with 21 bases lying between them. Per the germline V gene, CDR1 is MDHEN and CDR2 is SYDVKM. The CDR3 has 15 residues. CDR3 DNA: TGTGCCACTTCCCCAGGGACACGAGGGCATCAGCCCCAGCATTTT. It encodes CATSPGTRGHQPQHF.